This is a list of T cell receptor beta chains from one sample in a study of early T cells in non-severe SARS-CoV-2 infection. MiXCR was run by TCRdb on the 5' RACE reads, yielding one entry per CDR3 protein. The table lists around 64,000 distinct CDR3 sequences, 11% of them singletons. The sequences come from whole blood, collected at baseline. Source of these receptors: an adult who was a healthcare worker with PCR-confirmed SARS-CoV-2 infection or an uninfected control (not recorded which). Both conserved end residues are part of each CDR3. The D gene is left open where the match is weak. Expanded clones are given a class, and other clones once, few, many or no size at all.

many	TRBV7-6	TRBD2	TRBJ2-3	TGTGCCAGCTCTCAACGGGGGGGCACAGATACGCAGTATTTT	CASSQRGGTDTQYF
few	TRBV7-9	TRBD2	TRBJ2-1	TGTGCCAGCAGCCCCCCCTTTCGATTAGCGGGACGTTCAAATGAGCAGTTCTTC	CASSPPFRLAGRSNEQFF
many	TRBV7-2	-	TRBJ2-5	TGTGCCAGCAGCTTACAACGTGAGACCCAGTACTTC	CASSLQRETQYF
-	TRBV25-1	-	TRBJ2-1	TGTGCCAGCAGTGAATTCCCGGGACCCTACAATGAGCAGTTCTTC	CASSEFPGPYNEQFF
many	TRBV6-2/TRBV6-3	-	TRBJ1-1	TGTGCCAGCAGTTACTCGCGGGGCACTGAAGCTTTCTTT	CASSYSRGTEAFF
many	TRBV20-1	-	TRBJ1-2	TGCAGTGCTAGACCCTCGGGACAAAACTATGGCTACACCTTC	CSARPSGQNYGYTF
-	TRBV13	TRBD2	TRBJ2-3	TGTGCCAGCCGATCTAGCGGACCAAACACAGATACGCAGTATTTT	CASRSSGPNTDTQYF
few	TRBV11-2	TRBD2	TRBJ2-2	TGTGCCAGCTGTTGCGGGGGGCTCGCCGGGGAGCTGTTTTTT	CASCCGGLAGELFF
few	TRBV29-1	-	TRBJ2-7	TGCAGCGTTTTTAACGGCGAGCAGTACTTC	CSVFNGEQYF
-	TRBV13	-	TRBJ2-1	TGTGCCAGCAGCTTGAGGCCAGGGGGGACCAATGAGCAGTTCTTC	CASSLRPGGTNEQFF
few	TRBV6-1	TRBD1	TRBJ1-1	TGTGCCAGTCTTATGGACAGGGTGAACACTGAAGCTTTCTTT	CASLMDRVNTEAFF
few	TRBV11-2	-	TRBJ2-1	TGTGCCAGCAGCCCTCGACAGAAAACCTACAATGAGCAGTTCTTC	CASSPRQKTYNEQFF
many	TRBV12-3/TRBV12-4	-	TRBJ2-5	TGTGCCAGCAGCCCCGCGGGACAGCGGCAAGAGACCCAGTACTTC	CASSPAGQRQETQYF